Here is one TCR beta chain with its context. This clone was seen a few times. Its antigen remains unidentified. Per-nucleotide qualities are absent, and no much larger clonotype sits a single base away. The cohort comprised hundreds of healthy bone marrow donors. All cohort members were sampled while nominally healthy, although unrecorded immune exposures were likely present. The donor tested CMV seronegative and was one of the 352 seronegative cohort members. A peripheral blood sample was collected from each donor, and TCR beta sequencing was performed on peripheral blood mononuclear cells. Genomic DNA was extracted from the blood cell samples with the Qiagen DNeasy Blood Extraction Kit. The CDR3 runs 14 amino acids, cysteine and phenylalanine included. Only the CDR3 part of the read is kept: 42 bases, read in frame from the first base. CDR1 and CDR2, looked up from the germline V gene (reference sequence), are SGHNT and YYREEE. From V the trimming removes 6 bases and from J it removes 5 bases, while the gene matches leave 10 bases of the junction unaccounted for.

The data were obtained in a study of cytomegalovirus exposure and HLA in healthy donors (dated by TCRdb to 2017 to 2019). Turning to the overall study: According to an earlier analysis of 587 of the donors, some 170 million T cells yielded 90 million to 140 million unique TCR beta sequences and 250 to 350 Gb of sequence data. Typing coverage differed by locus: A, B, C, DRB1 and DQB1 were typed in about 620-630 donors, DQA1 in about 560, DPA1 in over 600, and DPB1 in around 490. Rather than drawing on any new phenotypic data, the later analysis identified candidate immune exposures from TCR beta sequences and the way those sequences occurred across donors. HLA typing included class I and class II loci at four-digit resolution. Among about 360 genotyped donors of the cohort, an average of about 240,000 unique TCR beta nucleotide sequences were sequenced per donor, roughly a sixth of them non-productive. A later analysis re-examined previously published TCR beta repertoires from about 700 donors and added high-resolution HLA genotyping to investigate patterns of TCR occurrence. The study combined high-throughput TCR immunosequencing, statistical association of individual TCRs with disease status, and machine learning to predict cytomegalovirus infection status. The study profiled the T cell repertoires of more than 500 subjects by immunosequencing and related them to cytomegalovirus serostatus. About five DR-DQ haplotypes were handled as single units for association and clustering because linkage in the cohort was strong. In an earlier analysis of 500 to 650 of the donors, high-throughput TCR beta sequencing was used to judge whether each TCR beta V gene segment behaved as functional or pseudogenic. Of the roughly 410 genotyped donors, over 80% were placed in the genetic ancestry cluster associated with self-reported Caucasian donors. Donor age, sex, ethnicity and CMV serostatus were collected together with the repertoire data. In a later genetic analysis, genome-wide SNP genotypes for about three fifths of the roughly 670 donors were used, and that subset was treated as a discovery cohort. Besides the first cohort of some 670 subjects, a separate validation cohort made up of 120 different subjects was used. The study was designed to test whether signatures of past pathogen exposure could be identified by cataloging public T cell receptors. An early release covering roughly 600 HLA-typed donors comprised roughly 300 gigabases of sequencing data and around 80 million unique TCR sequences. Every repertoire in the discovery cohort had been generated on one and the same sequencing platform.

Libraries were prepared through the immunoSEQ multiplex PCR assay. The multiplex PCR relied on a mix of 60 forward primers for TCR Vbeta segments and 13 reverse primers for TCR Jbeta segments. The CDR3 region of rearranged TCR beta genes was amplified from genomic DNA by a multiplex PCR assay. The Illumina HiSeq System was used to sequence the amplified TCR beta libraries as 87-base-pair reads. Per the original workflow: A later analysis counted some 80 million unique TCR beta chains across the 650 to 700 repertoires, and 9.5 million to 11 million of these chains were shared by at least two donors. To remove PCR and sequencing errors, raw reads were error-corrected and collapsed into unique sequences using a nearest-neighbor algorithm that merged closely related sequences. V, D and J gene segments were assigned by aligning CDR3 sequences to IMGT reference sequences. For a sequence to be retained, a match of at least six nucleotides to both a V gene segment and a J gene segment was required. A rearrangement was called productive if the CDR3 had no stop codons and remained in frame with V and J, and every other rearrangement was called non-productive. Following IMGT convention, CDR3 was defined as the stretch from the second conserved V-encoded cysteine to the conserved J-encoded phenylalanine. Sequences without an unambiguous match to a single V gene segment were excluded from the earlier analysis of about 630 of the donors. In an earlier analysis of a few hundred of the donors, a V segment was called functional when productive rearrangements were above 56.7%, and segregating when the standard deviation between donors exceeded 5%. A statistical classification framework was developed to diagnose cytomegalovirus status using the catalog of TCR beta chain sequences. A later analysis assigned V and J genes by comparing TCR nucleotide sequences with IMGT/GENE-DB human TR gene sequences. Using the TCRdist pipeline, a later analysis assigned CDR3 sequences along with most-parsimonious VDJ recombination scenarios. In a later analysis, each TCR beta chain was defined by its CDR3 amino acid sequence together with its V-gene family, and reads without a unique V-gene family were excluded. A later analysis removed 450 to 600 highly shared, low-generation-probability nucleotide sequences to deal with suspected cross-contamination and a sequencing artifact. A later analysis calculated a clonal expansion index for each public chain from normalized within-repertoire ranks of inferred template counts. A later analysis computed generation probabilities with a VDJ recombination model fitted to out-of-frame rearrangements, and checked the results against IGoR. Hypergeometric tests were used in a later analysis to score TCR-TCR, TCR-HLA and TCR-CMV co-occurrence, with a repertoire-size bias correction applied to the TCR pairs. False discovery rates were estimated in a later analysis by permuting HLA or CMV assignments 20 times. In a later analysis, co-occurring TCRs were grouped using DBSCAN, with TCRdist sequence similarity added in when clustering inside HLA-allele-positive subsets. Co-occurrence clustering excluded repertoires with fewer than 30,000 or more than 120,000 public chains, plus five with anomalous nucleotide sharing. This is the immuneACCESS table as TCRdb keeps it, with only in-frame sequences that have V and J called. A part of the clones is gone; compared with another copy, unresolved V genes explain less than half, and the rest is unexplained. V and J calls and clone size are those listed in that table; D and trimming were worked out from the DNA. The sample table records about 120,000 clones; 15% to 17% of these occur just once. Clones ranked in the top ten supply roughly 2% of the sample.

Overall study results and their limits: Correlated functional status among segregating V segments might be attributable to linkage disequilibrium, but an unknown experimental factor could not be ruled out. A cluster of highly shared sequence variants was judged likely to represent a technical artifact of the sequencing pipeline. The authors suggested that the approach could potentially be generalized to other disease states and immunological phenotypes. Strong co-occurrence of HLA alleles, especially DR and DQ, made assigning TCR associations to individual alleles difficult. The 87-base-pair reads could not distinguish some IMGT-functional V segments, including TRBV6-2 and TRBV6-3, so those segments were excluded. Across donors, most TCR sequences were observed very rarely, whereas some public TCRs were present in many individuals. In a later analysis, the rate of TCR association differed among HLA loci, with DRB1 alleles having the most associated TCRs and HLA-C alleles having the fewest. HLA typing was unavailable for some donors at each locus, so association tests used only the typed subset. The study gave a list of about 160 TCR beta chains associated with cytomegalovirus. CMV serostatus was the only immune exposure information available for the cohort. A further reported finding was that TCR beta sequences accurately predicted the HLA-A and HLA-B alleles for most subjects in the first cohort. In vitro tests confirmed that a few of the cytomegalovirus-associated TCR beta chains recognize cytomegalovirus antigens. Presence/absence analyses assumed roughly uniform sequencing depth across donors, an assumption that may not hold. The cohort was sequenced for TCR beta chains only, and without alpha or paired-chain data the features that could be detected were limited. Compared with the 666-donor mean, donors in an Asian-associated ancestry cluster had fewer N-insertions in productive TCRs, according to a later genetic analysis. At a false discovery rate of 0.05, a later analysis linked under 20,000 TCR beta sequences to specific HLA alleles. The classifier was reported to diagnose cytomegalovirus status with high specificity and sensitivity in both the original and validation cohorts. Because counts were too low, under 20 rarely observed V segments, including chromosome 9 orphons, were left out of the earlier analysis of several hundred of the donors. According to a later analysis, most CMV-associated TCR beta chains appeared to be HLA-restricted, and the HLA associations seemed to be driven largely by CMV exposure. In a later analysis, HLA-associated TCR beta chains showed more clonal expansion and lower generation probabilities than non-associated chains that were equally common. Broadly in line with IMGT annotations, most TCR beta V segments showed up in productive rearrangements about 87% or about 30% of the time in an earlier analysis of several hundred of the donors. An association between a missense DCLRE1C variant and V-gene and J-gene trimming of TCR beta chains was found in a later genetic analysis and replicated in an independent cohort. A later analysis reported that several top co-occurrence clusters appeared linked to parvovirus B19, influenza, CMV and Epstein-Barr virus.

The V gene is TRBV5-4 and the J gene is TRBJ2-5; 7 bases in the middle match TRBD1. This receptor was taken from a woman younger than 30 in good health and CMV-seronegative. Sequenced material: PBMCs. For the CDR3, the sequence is CASNHPDRVETQYF. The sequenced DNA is TGTGCCAGCAACCACCCTGACAGGGTGGAGACCCAGTACTTC.